This T cell receptor (beta chain) was sequenced during a study of blood T cell repertoires in COVID-19. Clones were sequenced by immunoSEQ multiplex PCR, and TCRdb holds only the in-frame ones, with some missing. In the table there are 170,000 or so clones, 85% to 95% of which are singletons. CDR3 length: 15 amino acids. Germline V gives CDR1 SGDLS, CDR2 YYNGEE. V was shortened by 3 bases and J by 4 bases, with 16 bases between the two germline ends. The gene calls are TRBV9 and TRBJ1-2; maybe TRBD1 (5 bases). The clonotype comes from a man aged 45-65 years with acute or convalescent COVID-19. The sample taken for sequencing was peripheral blood. CDR3 residues: CASSEWVGGGYGYTF. The DNA of the CDR3 is TGTGCCAGCAGCGAGTGGGTCGGGGGAGGCTATGGCTACACCTTC.